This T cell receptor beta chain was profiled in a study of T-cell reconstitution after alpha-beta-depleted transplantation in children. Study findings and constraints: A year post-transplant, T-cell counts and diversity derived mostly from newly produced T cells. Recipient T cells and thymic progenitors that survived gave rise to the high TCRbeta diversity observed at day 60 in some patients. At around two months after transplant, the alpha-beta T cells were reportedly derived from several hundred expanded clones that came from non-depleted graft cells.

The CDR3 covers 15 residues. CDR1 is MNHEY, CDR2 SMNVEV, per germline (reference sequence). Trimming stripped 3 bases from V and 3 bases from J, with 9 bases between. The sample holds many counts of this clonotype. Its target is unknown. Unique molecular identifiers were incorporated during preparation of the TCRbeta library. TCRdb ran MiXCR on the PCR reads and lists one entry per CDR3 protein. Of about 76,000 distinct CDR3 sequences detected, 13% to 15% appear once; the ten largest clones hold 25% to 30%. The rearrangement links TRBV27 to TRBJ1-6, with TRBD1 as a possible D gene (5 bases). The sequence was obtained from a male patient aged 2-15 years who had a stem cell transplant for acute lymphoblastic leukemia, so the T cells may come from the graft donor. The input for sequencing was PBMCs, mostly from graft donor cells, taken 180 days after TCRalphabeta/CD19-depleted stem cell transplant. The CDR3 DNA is TGTGCCAGCAGTTTTGAGGGGTTCTATAATTCACCCCTCCACTTT. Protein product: CASSFEGFYNSPLHF.